The T cell receptor beta chain described here comes from a study of CXCR3-negative and CXCR3-positive naive CD8 T cells. A word on this clonotype: The target antigen is unknown.

The study, taken as a whole, reports: Unlike memory cells, which differed, naive CXCR3-negative and CXCR3-positive cells had similar TRBV-TRBJ usage. A higher hydrophobicity marked the TRB CDR3s of CXCR3-positive naive cells versus CXCR3-negative naive cells.

The TRB libraries of cDNA were built by UMI-labeled 5' RACE. Using the 5' RACE reads, TCRdb records one entry per CDR3 protein without DNA. In all, the sample yields about 98,000 distinct CDR3 sequences. The CDR3 has 13 amino acids. The chain recombines TRBV12-3 or TRBV12-4 with TRBJ2-7; TCRdb's assignment of TRBD2 cannot be checked, as there is no DNA. The TCR comes from a human donor in good health. Some clones in this sample may be carry-over from other donors' samples. Sequencing was performed on naive CXCR3+ CD8+ T cells from blood. Noted subset: CD45RO-CCR7+CD27+CD95- naive CD8+ T cells expressing CXCR3 (TNR3+). This CDR3 reads CASSPNGRYEQYF.